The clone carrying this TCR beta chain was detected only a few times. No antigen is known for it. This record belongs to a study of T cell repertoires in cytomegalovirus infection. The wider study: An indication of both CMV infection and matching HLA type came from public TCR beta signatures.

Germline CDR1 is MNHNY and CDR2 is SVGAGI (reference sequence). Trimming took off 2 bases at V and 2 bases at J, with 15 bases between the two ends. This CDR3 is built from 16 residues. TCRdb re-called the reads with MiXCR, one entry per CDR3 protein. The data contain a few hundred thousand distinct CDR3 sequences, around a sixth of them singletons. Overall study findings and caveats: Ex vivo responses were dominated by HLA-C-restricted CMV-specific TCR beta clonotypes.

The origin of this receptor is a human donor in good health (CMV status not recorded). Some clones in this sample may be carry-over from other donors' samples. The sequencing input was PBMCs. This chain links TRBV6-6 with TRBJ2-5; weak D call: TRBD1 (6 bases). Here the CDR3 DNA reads TGTGCCAGCAGTTACAGTGGACAGAGAGGGCAAGAGACCCAGTACTTC. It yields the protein CASSYSGQRGQETQYF.